The source of this T cell receptor beta chain is a study of blood T cells in healthy people across ages. Study conclusions and caveats: Estimates of diversity drawn from one million T cells were considered underestimates.

The CDR3 is 14 residues long. Germline V gives CDR1 KGHDR, CDR2 SFDVKD. The V segment lost 9 bases and the J segment 1 base; nucleotides outside the gene matches: 2. Per-sample yields of isolated PBMCs were at least 6 million. Next came a second PCR, run for about 7 to 12 cycles, which used a sample-barcoded 5' primer along with a J-beta primer mix. In TCRdb, the 5' RACE reads were re-called with MiXCR into one record per CDR3 protein. Of 1.8 million or so distinct CDR3 sequences listed, around 40% are singletons. This clonotype has more than one count but fewer than ten. Its antigen is still unknown. The source of this sequence is a human donor in good health. The J gene is TRBJ2-6, the V gene TRBV24-1; TRBD1 matches 7 bases. The specimen was blood. The CDR3 region has the DNA TGTGCCACCGGGACAGCTTCTGGGGCCAACGTCCTGACTTTC. Translating gives CATGTASGANVLTF.